The source of this T cell receptor beta chain is a study of blood T cell repertoires in COVID-19 (dated by TCRdb to the early 2020s). With regard to the full study: Samples covering the acute and convalescent phases of COVID-19 were provided by collaborators in the United States, Italy and Spain. The repertoires were made available in a free public database intended to serve as a resource for research on the immune response to SARS-CoV-2. Deeply sampled blood TCRbeta repertoires from subjects exposed to, actively infected with, or recovered from COVID-19 were included in the dataset. The material from the prospective study consisted of cDNA or gDNA derived from T cells, B-cell-depleted T cells, or PBMCs. Where HLA class I and class II types were available, the types were taken from metadata supplied by the sample provider, not from assay-based typing. The sample metadata nearly always contained a de-identified subject ID, COVID-19 status, age in years and sex. Samples came from the ongoing ImmuneRACE study (first 160 participants) plus 1,254 subjects from 6 global collaborators.

As for this clone: No antigen is known for it. No base-level quality is on record; no much larger clone is a single base apart.

The germline V gene (reference sequence) sets CDR1 to SGHKS and CDR2 to YYEKEE. The junction shows trimming of 3 bases on V and 2 bases on J, plus 11 bases between the germline ends. Measured from the cysteine to the phenylalanine, the CDR3 is 14 residues long. The only DNA kept is the CDR3, 42 bases in frame from the first base. Study-wide findings and limitations: The quantity of clinical and demographic metadata differed by source and by participant and was supplied without curation.

TCRbeta CDR3 regions were amplified from genomic DNA using the immunoSEQ Assay, a bias-controlled multiplex PCR. Concerning the study's data processing: The number of nucleated cells in each sample was estimated by amplification of reference gene primers within the assay. To quantify the absolute abundance of each unique TCRbeta CDR3 rearrangement, sequence reads were collapsed and filtered. For each sample, productive Simpson clonality was calculated by taking the square root of Simpson's diversity index across productive rearrangements. TCRdb retrieved this table from immuneACCESS and kept in-frame rearrangements only. Not all clones are present; in checked studies, unresolved V genes account for under half, and no reason is known for the remainder. Clonal size and the V and J genes are those of that table, whereas D and trimming came from the DNA. Recorded for this sample are tens of thousands of clones; 70% to 90% of them occurred a single time. The top ten clonotypes cover roughly 3.9% of the sample.

Collaborating institutions collected whole blood in K2EDTA tubes following their own protocols. For TCRbeta analysis, collaborator samples were shipped as frozen whole blood, as isolated PBMCs, or as DNA extracted from either sample type. Sequencing was done on a sample of peripheral blood. Recombination joined TRBV5-5 with TRBJ1-2; TRBD1 is a weak D gene call, 5 bases matching. The clonotype originates from a human donor in a cohort sampled during active COVID-19. The sequence in DNA is TGTGCCAGCAGCTGGCAGGGCTTAAACTATGGCTACACCTTC. This translates into CASSWQGLNYGYTF. Reference TRBV5-5 and TRBJ1-2 genes cover what lies past the CDR3, so the full variable domain is DAGVTQSPTHLIKTRGQQVTLRCSPISGHKSVSWYQQVLGQGPQFIFQYYEKEERGRGNFPDRFSARQFPNYSSELNVNALLLGDSALYLCASSWQGLNYGYTFGSGTRLTVV.